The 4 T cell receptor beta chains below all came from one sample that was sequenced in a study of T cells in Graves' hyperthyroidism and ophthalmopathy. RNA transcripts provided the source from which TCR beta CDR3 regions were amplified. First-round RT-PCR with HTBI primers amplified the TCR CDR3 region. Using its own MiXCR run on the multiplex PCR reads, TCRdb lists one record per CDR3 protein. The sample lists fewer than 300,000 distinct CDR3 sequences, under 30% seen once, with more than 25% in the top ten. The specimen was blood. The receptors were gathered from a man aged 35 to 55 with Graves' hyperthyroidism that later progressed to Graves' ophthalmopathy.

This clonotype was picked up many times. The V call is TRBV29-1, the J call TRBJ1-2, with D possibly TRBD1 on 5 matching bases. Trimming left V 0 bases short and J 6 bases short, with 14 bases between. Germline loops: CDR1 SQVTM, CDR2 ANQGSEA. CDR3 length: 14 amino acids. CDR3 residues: CSVEDIGREDGYTF. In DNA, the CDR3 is TGCAGCGTTGAAGATATAGGCAGGGAAGATGGCTACACCTTC.

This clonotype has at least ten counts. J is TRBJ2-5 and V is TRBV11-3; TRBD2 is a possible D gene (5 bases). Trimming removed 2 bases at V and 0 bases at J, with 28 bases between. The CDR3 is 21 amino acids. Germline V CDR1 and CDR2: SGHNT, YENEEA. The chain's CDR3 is CASSLRGASSRRNPYQETQYF. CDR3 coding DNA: TGTGCCAGCAGCTTACGGGGTGCTTCCTCGAGGCGGAATCCGTACCAAGAGACCCAGTACTTC.

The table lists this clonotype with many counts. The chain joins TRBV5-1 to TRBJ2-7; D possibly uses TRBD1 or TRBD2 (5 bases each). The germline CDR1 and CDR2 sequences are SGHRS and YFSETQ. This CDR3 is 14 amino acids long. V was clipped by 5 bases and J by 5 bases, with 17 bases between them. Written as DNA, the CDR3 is TGCGCCAGCAGGAGGGGACGGAAACTAGACGAGCAGTACTTC. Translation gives CASRRGRKLDEQYF. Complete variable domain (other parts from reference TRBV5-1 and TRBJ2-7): KAGVTQTPRYLIKTRGQQVTLSCSPISGHRSVSWYQQTPGQGLQFLFEYFSETQRNKGNFPGRFSGRQFSNSRSEMNVSTLELGDSALYLCASRRGRKLDEQYFGPGTRLTVT.

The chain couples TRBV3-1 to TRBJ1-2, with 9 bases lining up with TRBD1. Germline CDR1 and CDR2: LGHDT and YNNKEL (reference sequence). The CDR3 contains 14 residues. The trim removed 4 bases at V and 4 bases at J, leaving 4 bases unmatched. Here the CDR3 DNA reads TGTGCCAGCAGCCTTACAGGGGGCGTCTATGGCTACACCTTC. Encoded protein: CASSLTGGVYGYTF.